Each of the 27 T cell receptor beta chains below was sequenced from the same sample in a study of control samples from healthy donors and cancer patients. Data came from immunoSEQ multiplex PCR; TCRdb stores just in-frame clones and leaves some out. The table shows around 58,000 clones, with roughly 95% occurring only once. Sequencing was performed on blood. The receptor set was obtained from a woman younger than 30 in good health.

The rearrangement joins TRBV7-2 to TRBJ1-2; 9 bases agree with TRBD1. Germline assignment: CDR1 SGHTA and CDR2 FQGNSA. J lost 2 bases, V lost 7 bases, and 8 bases had no gene match. The CDR3 consists of 15 residues. Here the CDR3 reads CASKRIGQGNYGYTF. As DNA, the CDR3 is TGTGCCAGCAAGAGGATTGGACAGGGGAACTATGGCTACACCTTC. Filled out from reference TRBV7-2 and TRBJ1-2, the complete variable domain reads GAGVSQSPSNKVTEKGKDVELRCDPISGHTALYWYRQSLGQGLEFLIYFQGNSAPDKSGLPSDRFSAERTGGSVSTLTIQRTQQEDSAVYLCASKRIGQGNYGYTFGSGTRLTVV.

The V gene is TRBV25-1, the J gene TRBJ1-1; weak D call: TRBD1 (5 bases). The length of the CDR3 is 13 residues. Germline V gives CDR1 MGHDK, CDR2 SYGVNS. Trimming pared 3 bases from V and 1 base from J, leaving 6 bases between. Here the CDR3 DNA reads TGTGCCAGCAGTGAGGGGGAGAACACTGAAGCTTTCTTT. It specifies CASSEGENTEAFF.

The chain carries TRBV6-6 and TRBJ1-2; no clear D gene. Germline CDR1 and CDR2: MNHNY and SVGAGI (reference sequence). V was pared by 0 bases and J by 0 bases, with 8 bases between. CDR3 length equals 15 residues. For the CDR3, the DNA is TGTGCCAGCAGTTACTCTGGAGATACTAACTATGGCTACACCTTC. The encoded protein is CASSYSGDTNYGYTF.

The chain combines TRBV5-1 with TRBJ2-3; 11 bases align to TRBD2. This CDR3 has 15 residues. J gave up 4 bases and V 4 bases, and 5 bases lay outside the gene matches. Germline CDR1 SGHRS, CDR2 YFSETQ. Written as DNA, the CDR3 is TGCGCCAGCAGCCAACGGACTAGCGGGTCAGATACGCAGTATTTT. Its translation: CASSQRTSGSDTQYF.

The chain couples TRBV5-5 to TRBJ1-6; D is ambiguous. The V gene lost 0 bases and the J gene lost 1 base, with 2 bases spanning the gap. Germline CDR1 and CDR2: SGHKS and YYEKEE (reference sequence). CDR3 length: 14 amino acids. The CDR3 DNA reads TGTGCCAGCAGCTTGGTTTCCTATAATTCACCCCTCCACTTT. Its translation is CASSLVSYNSPLHF.

DNA of the CDR3: TGTGCCAGCAATTCGGGACTAGCGGGGGCAGGTGAGCAGTTCTTC. Residues: CASNSGLAGAGEQFF. This chain joins TRBV5-5 and TRBJ2-1; 14 bases map to TRBD2. J was trimmed by 9 bases and V by 6 bases; bases with no gene match: 8. The CDR3 sequence is 15 residues long. In germline, CDR1 is SGHKS, CDR2 YYEKEE (reference sequence).

The J gene is TRBJ1-1, the V gene TRBV18, with no clear D. Trimming stripped 7 bases from V and 2 bases from J, with 11 bases between. Germline CDR1 reads KGHSH; CDR2 reads LQKENI. CDR3 length: 13 residues. CDR3 sequence reads: CASYRTENTEAFF. CDR3 in DNA: TGTGCCAGCTATCGGACGGAAAACACTGAAGCTTTCTTT.

This clone was seen once. This chain links TRBV12-3 or TRBV12-4 with TRBJ2-3, with no clear D. Trimming cost V 6 bases and J 2 bases, with 3 bases left between them. The CDR3 consists of 11 residues. CDR3 loop: CASRHTDTQYF. The CDR3 nucleotides are TGTGCCAGCAGACACACAGATACGCAGTATTTT.

The genes are TRBV5-6 and TRBJ1-1; possible D gene TRBD1, 6 bases. Trimming took 4 bases from V and 3 from J, leaving 7 bases between them. The germline gives CDR1 SGHDT, CDR2 YYEEEE. The CDR3 totals 12 residues. The CDR3 DNA follows: TGTGCCAGCAGCCAGGGGTACACTGAAGCTTTCTTT. Amino acid sequence: CASSQGYTEAFF. The full variable domain, completed using reference TRBV5-6 and TRBJ1-1, is DAGVTQSPTHLIKTRGQQVTLRCSPKSGHDTVSWYQQALGQGPQFIFQYYEEEERQRGNFPDRFSGHQFPNYSSELNVNALLLGDSALYLCASSQGYTEAFFGQGTRLTVV.

The sample holds one count of this clone. The rearrangement joins TRBV18 to TRBJ1-5; 7 nucleotides align to TRBD1. The CDR3 is 15 amino acids. The V segment lost 1 base and the J segment 4 bases; nucleotides outside the gene matches: 4. From germline, CDR1 is KGHSH and CDR2 LQKENI. This CDR3 is CASSPHRGGNQPQHF. The CDR3 region has the DNA TGTGCCAGCTCACCACACAGGGGAGGAAATCAGCCCCAGCATTTT.

The chain uses TRBV5-1 and TRBJ2-5, with TRBD2 matching 9 bases. The germline gives CDR1 SGHRS, CDR2 YFSETQ. With V trimmed by 0 bases and J by 4 bases, 4 bases remained unmatched. The CDR3 loop spans 15 amino acids. Here the CDR3 reads CASSLEGLAGETQYF. DNA for the CDR3: TGCGCCAGCAGCTTGGAGGGACTAGCCGGAGAGACCCAGTACTTC. Full variable domain (rest looked up from reference TRBV5-1 and TRBJ2-5): KAGVTQTPRYLIKTRGQQVTLSCSPISGHRSVSWYQQTPGQGLQFLFEYFSETQRNKGNFPGRFSGRQFSNSRSEMNVSTLELGDSALYLCASSLEGLAGETQYFGPGTRLLVL.

The rearrangement joins TRBV20-1 to TRBJ1-5, with D uncertain. This CDR3 is 14 amino acids long. In germline, CDR1 is DFQATT, CDR2 SNEGSKA (reference sequence). Trimming left V 3 bases short and J 4 bases short, with 13 bases between. CDR3 residues: CSASSLNNNQPQHF. The DNA of the CDR3 is TGCAGTGCTAGTTCCCTAAACAATAATCAGCCCCAGCATTTT.

This chain joins TRBV7-6 and TRBJ1-2; D call uncertain. With 2 bases removed from V and 2 bases from J, the gap between germline ends came to 9 bases. The CDR3 has 14 residues. CDR1 SGHVS and CDR2 FNYEAQ come from the germline V gene. This chain's CDR3 is CASSLLDRNYGYTF. CDR3 nucleotide sequence: TGTGCCAGCAGCTTACTCGACCGGAACTATGGCTACACCTTC.

The genes are TRBV5-6 and TRBJ1-2, with D possibly TRBD1 on 6 matching bases. The germline CDR1 and CDR2 sequences are SGHDT and YYEEEE. The V end was cut by 0 bases, the J end by 2 bases, with 14 bases between. This CDR3 is 16 amino acids long. The CDR3 nucleotides are TGTGCCAGCAGCTTGGTAGGGACATCAATCAACTATGGCTACACCTTC. Its translation is CASSLVGTSINYGYTF.

The V call is TRBV6-2 or TRBV6-3, the J call TRBJ1-1; no clear D gene. Germline V CDR1 and CDR2: MNHEY, SVGEGT. The V end was cut by 5 bases, the J end by 0 bases, with 13 bases between. The CDR3 has 15 residues. CDR3 in amino acids: CASSPMAVVNTEAFF. For the CDR3, the DNA is TGTGCCAGCAGTCCCATGGCGGTTGTGAACACTGAAGCTTTCTTT.

The rearrangement joins TRBV2 to TRBJ1-6, with D possibly matching TRBD1 (5 bases). The V gene lost 6 bases and the J gene lost 8 bases, with 5 bases spanning the gap. The CDR3 is made up of 11 amino acids. Germline values: CDR1 SNHLY, CDR2 FYNNEI. Here the CDR3 DNA reads TGTGCCAGCAGGGGGGATTCACCCCTCCACTTT. It specifies CASRGDSPLHF.

The V call is TRBV19, the J call TRBJ1-2, with 7 bases fitting TRBD1. Per the germline V gene, CDR1 is LNHDA and CDR2 is SQIVND (reference sequence). The CDR3 spans 17 residues. J gave up 4 bases and V 7 bases, and 18 bases lay outside the gene matches. This CDR3 is CASIKTEGTDRPYGYTF. The CDR3, as DNA: TGTGCCAGTATCAAAACAGAGGGGACAGATCGTCCCTATGGCTACACCTTC.

This clone was recorded once. The J gene is TRBJ1-2, the V gene TRBV5-6; 8 nucleotides agree with TRBD1. Germline values: CDR1 SGHDT, CDR2 YYEEEE. V shed 2 bases, J shed 10 bases, and the junction held 4 bases outside the gene matches. The CDR3 sequence is 12 residues long. The CDR3 spells CASSFGQGSYTF. In nucleotides, the CDR3 is TGTGCCAGCAGCTTTGGACAGGGTTCCTACACCTTC.

V is TRBV9 and J is TRBJ2-1; 8 nucleotides line up with TRBD2. The CDR3 totals 16 residues. Germline V gene sequence: CDR1 SGDLS, CDR2 YYNGEE. After removal of 3 bases from V and 8 bases from J, the junction contained 13 bases not matched to a gene. CDR3 protein: CASSEPHRGGGHEQFF. The CDR3 DNA is TGTGCCAGCAGCGAGCCCCACCGGGGGGGCGGTCATGAGCAGTTCTTC.

The CDR3 reads CASSALQGKGRTEAFF. CDR3 DNA sequence: TGCGCCAGCAGCGCATTACAGGGGAAGGGGCGCACTGAAGCTTTCTTT. The rearrangement joins TRBV5-1 to TRBJ1-1; 7 nucleotides align to TRBD1. Germline loops: CDR1 SGHRS, CDR2 YFSETQ. The CDR3 runs to 16 residues. The junction had 13 bases not matched to a gene; V was cut back by 4 bases and J by 4 bases.

The J gene is TRBJ2-5, the V gene TRBV18, with 9 bases identical to TRBD1. The CDR3 length is 15 residues. The V segment lost 6 bases and the J segment 5 bases; nucleotides outside the gene matches: 10. Germline V CDR1 and CDR2: KGHSH, LQKENI. The CDR3 reads CASSPNTGGEETQYF. The CDR3, as DNA: TGTGCCAGCTCCCCTAACACAGGGGGCGAGGAGACCCAGTACTTC.

The chain carries TRBV27 and TRBJ1-2, with D perhaps TRBD1 (6 bases). The CDR3 has 12 residues. Per germline, CDR1 MNHEY and CDR2 SMNVEV (reference sequence). Trimming removed 6 bases at V and 2 bases at J, with 7 bases between. Here the CDR3 DNA reads TGTGCCAGCAGAGGGGGGAACTATGGCTACACCTTC. This sequence encodes CASRGGNYGYTF.

The V gene is TRBV3-1 (or the pseudogene TRBV3-2), the J gene TRBJ1-1, with a tentative D call TRBD1 (6 bases). This CDR3 contains 15 residues. CDR1 and CDR2 (germline): LGHDT, YNNKEL (reference sequence). V lost 1 base and J lost 10, with 19 bases in between. The CDR3 protein is CASSQGPQGENGAFF. CDR3 in DNA: TGTGCCAGCAGCCAAGGCCCACAGGGCGAGAATGGAGCTTTCTTT.

V usage is TRBV2 and J usage is TRBJ2-1; no clear D gene. CDR3 size: 14 residues. Germline V gene sequence: CDR1 SNHLY, CDR2 FYNNEI. V gave up 6 bases and J gave up 0 bases, with 9 bases separating them. CDR3 loop: CASSKRSSYNEQFF. As DNA, the CDR3 is TGTGCCAGCAGCAAGAGGAGCTCCTACAATGAGCAGTTCTTC. Complete variable domain (other parts from reference TRBV2 and TRBJ2-1): EPEVTQTPSHQVTQMGQEVILRCVPISNHLYFYWYRQILGQKVEFLVSFYNNEISEKSEIFDDQFSVERPDGSNFTLKIRSTKLEDSAMYFCASSKRSSYNEQFFGPGTRLTVL.

The J gene is TRBJ2-7, the V gene TRBV29-1, with 11 bases identical to TRBD2. Germline CDR1 is SQVTM and CDR2 is ANQGSEA. This CDR3 is built from 16 residues. The V gene end was trimmed by 1 base and the J gene end by 4 bases; junction bases not matched to a gene: 9. As DNA, the CDR3 is TGCAGCGTTGAAGGTATCGGGACTAGCGGTGATTACGAGCAGTACTTC. Amino acids: CSVEGIGTSGDYEQYF.

The genes are TRBV5-1 and TRBJ2-7; tentatively, D is TRBD1 (5 bases). The germline gives CDR1 SGHRS, CDR2 YFSETQ. This CDR3 spans 15 amino acids. Between the trimmed V and J ends, which lost 0 bases and 6 bases, there was a span of 16 bases. The CDR3 sequence: CASSLDEGVLREQYF. In DNA form, the CDR3 reads TGCGCCAGCAGCTTGGACGAAGGGGTTCTTCGCGAGCAGTACTTC.

This clone came up once. The V call is TRBV12-5, the J call TRBJ1-1; the D gene is possibly TRBD1 (6 bases). The V end lost 6 bases, the J end lost 10 bases, and 21 bases lay between the germline ends. The V gene's germline CDR1 is LGHNT and CDR2 FRNRAP. The CDR3 contains 14 residues. The DNA of the CDR3 is TGTGCTAGTGGCCCGCCGAACTCACAGGGACCAGCTTTCTTT. It encodes CASGPPNSQGPAFF.